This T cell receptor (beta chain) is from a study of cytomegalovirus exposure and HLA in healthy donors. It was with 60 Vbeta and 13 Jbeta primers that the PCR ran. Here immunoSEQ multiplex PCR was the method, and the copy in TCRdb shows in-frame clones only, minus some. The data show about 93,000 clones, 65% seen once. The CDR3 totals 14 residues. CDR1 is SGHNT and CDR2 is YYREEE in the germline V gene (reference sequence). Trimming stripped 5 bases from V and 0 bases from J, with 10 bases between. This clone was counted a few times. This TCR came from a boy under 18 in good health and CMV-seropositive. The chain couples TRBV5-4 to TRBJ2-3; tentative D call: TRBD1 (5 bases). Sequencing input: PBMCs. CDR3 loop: CASRGRGSTDTQYF. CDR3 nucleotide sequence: TGTGCCAGCAGGGGGCGTGGGAGCACAGATACGCAGTATTTT.